Each of the 30 T cell receptor beta chains below was sequenced from the same sample in a study of blood T cell repertoires in COVID-19. Sequencing was performed with immunoSEQ multiplex PCR; in TCRdb, only in-frame clones are kept and a portion is missing. The profile shows 90,000 to 100,000 clones, roughly 89% of them singletons. The sequenced material came from peripheral blood. These receptors were obtained from a woman aged 55 to 70 with COVID-19, enrolled during active disease.

The chain carries TRBV24-1 and TRBJ1-2, with a weak D call TRBD1 (6 bases). Germline assignment: CDR1 KGHDR and CDR2 SFDVKD. This CDR3 has 13 residues. Deletions cut 4 bases from V and 8 bases from J, with 13 bases between. CDR3 nucleotides: TGTGCCACCAGTGAACGTAAACAGGGCGGCTACACCTTC. It translates to CATSERKQGGYTF.

The V gene is TRBV28, the J gene TRBJ1-1; D is ambiguous. The CDR3 spans 17 residues. V was pared by 6 bases and J by 6 bases, with 26 bases between. In germline, CDR1 is MDHEN, CDR2 SYDVKM. As DNA, the CDR3 is TGTGCCAGCAGAACCTCCCGCTCCGGCTGGAAGACATCTGAAGCTTTCTTT. It encodes CASRTSRSGWKTSEAFF.

The chain has TRBV10-3 and TRBJ1-2; 7 bases are shared with TRBD1. CDR1 and CDR2 from the germline V gene are ENHRY and SYGVKD. CDR3 size: 12 residues. Trimming took 7 bases from V and 8 from J; bases not matched to a gene: 7. The CDR3 reads CAINRQGLGYTF. The CDR3 DNA reads as TGTGCCATCAATCGACAGGGACTGGGCTACACCTTC.

CDR3 amino acids: CSLGPTANYGYTF. For the CDR3, the DNA is TGCAGCCTTGGGCCCACCGCTAACTATGGCTACACCTTC. The chain employs TRBV29-1 and TRBJ1-2, with D hard to call. The CDR3 contains 13 residues. Germline loops: CDR1 SQVTM, CDR2 ANQGSEA. Trimming pared 8 bases from V and 0 bases from J, leaving 13 bases between.

The gene calls are TRBV3-1 (or the pseudogene TRBV3-2) and TRBJ1-1; possibly TRBD1 for D (6 bases). This CDR3 has 14 residues. V lost 3 bases to trimming and J lost 7 bases, with 15 bases between them. The germline gives CDR1 LGHDT, CDR2 YNNKEL (reference sequence). The CDR3 DNA is TGTGCCAGCAGCCAGAGACAGACCAGGGGTGAAGCTTTCTTT. The encoded protein is CASSQRQTRGEAFF.

The gene calls are TRBV19 and TRBJ1-2; 10 bases match TRBD1. With V trimmed by 5 bases and J by 8 bases, 8 bases remained unmatched. Germline V gene data show CDR1 as LNHDA and CDR2 as SQIVND (reference sequence). The CDR3 is 14 amino acids. CDR3 region: CASSWRQGAGGYTF. The CDR3 region has the DNA TGTGCCAGTAGTTGGAGACAGGGGGCAGGCGGCTACACCTTC.

CDR3 DNA sequence: TGCAGCGCCGCACCGACTAGCGGGGGGGCCGGGGACTACAATGAGCAGTTCTTC. It encodes CSAAPTSGGAGDYNEQFF. This sequence joins TRBV29-1 and TRBJ2-1, with 14 bases fitting TRBD2. Trimming at V came to 7 bases and at J to 3 bases, leaving 14 bases not matched to a gene. Germline V gene sequence: CDR1 SQVTM, CDR2 ANQGSEA. This CDR3 has 18 residues.

Comment on this clone: The same CDR3 is also encoded by other DNA sequences in this sample. The chain carries TRBV19 and TRBJ2-6; 7 bases are a match to TRBD1. CDR3 length: 18 amino acids. The germline V gene has CDR1 LNHDA and CDR2 SQIVND (reference sequence). V trimming: 7 bases; J trimming: 0 bases; junction bases outside the gene matches: 12. The CDR3 DNA is TGTGCCAGTAAGGTAGGACGGGACAGACGCTCTGGGGCCAACGTCCTGACTTTC. Translating it yields CASKVGRDRRSGANVLTF.

This chain links TRBV6-2 or TRBV6-3 with TRBJ2-7, with 10 bases matching TRBD2. CDR1 is MNHEY, CDR2 SVGEGT, per germline. The CDR3 totals 15 residues. Losses at the gene ends were 5 bases for V and 6 bases for J; bases not matched to a gene: 10. In DNA form, the CDR3 reads TGTGCCAGCAGTCCCTTGAGCGGGGGGGCGACCGAGCAGTACTTC. This gives the protein CASSPLSGGATEQYF.

The CDR3 nucleotides read TGTGCCAGCTCACTTCAGGTGGATACGCAGTATTTT. Its protein is CASSLQVDTQYF. The chain is built from TRBV18 and TRBJ2-3, with D unclear. Germline loops: CDR1 KGHSH, CDR2 LQKENI. V was clipped by 4 bases and J by 6 bases, with 8 bases between them. This CDR3 has 12 amino acids.

The chain recombines TRBV3-1 (or the pseudogene TRBV3-2) with TRBJ1-6; possibly TRBD1 for D (6 bases). Trimming shortened V by 0 bases and J by 14 bases, and 14 bases separated the two germline ends. The CDR3 length is 14 residues. Germline values: CDR1 LGHDT, CDR2 YNNKEL (reference sequence). This CDR3 reads CASSQDRDRRALHF. CDR3 DNA: TGTGCCAGCAGCCAAGATCGAGACAGGCGGGCCCTCCACTTT.

The chain uses TRBV5-1 and TRBJ2-1, with 11 bases identical to TRBD2. The CDR3 spans 14 residues. V shed 4 bases, J shed 10 bases, and the junction held 7 bases outside the gene matches. Germline loops: CDR1 SGHRS, CDR2 YFSETQ. CDR3 coding DNA: TGCGCCAGCAGCCCCGGGGTAGCGGGGGGGGAGCAGTTCTTC. It translates to CASSPGVAGGEQFF.

The rearrangement joins TRBV2 to TRBJ1-3; D remains ambiguous. The V gene lost 4 bases and the J gene lost 7 bases, with 14 bases spanning the gap. Germline lookup yields CDR1 SNHLY and CDR2 FYNNEI. The CDR3 extends over 14 amino acids. The CDR3 DNA is TGTGCCAGCAGTGGGCGTGTCCGAGGGAACACCATATATTTT. Amino acid sequence: CASSGRVRGNTIYF.

The J gene is TRBJ1-5, the V gene TRBV21-1. TRBV21-1 represents a pseudogene. The CDR3 loop spans 16 amino acids. CDR3 coding DNA: TGTGCCAGCATCCGAAGGGAGGGACATAGCAATCAGCCCCAGCATTTT. It codes for CASIRREGHSNQPQHF.

This chain joins TRBV5-1 and TRBJ1-6, with a weak D call TRBD1 (5 bases). This CDR3 has 16 amino acids. V lost 0 bases, J lost 6 bases, and 13 bases lay in between. Looked up from germline, CDR1 is SGHRS and CDR2 is YFSETQ. CDR3 nucleotides: TGCGCCAGCAGCTTGGCCGGGCAGGGAGGTAATTCACCCCTCCACTTT. Amino acids: CASSLAGQGGNSPLHF.

This chain uses TRBV6-5 with TRBJ1-3; 9 bases align to TRBD1. Germline values: CDR1 MNHEY, CDR2 SVGAGI. CDR3 length: 15 amino acids. V lost 6 bases, J lost 3 bases, and 6 bases stayed unmatched. The CDR3 DNA follows: TGTGCCAGCAGAAAACAGGGGGCAGGTGGAAACACCATATATTTT. Its translation is CASRKQGAGGNTIYF.

There are many counts of this clone. The chain is built from TRBV5-4 and TRBJ1-1, with 9 bases fitting TRBD1. V shed 5 bases and J 3 bases; nucleotides not matched to a gene: 5. Germline V gene lookup returns CDR1 SGHNT and CDR2 YYREEE (reference sequence). CDR3 length equals 14 residues. The CDR3 region is CASRMTGGDTEAFF. As DNA, the CDR3 is TGTGCCAGCAGAATGACAGGGGGTGACACTGAAGCTTTCTTT. Complete variable domain (other parts from reference TRBV5-4 and TRBJ1-1): ETGVTQSPTHLIKTRGQQVTLRCSSQSGHNTVSWYQQALGQGPQFIFQYYREEENGRGNFPPRFSGLQFPNYSSELNVNALELDDSALYLCASRMTGGDTEAFFGQGTRLTVV.

This clone appeared a few times. The chain links TRBV2 to TRBJ2-7; D uncertain. Trimming pared 4 bases from V and 3 bases from J, leaving 10 bases between. This CDR3 is built from 13 residues. Germline assignment: CDR1 SNHLY and CDR2 FYNNEI. The CDR3 DNA is TGTGCCAGCAGTGGCACTGGCGGCTACGAGCAGTACTTC. Translated, it gives CASSGTGGYEQYF.

About this clone: Other DNA sequences in the sample encode the same CDR3. The chain employs TRBV6-2 or TRBV6-3 and TRBJ1-2; tentatively, D is TRBD1 (5 bases). The CDR3 has 12 amino acids. Germline CDR1 MNHEY, CDR2 SVGEGT. The V end was cut by 6 bases, the J end by 4 bases, with 9 bases between. The CDR3 region is CASSPQGYGYTF. The DNA for the CDR3 is TGTGCCAGCAGCCCCCAGGGCTATGGCTACACCTTC.

This clone was seen only once. This rearrangement joins TRBV4-3 to TRBJ1-2; D gene uncertain. The CDR3 sequence is 15 residues long. From germline, CDR1 is LGHNA and CDR2 YSLEER. Trimming pared 1 base from V and 4 bases from J, leaving 13 bases between. CDR3 coding DNA: TGCGCCAGCAGCCAAGCCGGTGCGTCTAGCTATGGCTACACCTTC. Encoded protein: CASSQAGASSYGYTF.

V is TRBV30 and J is TRBJ2-2; tentative D call: TRBD1 (6 bases). V lost 5 bases and J lost 10, with 14 bases in between. The germline V gene encodes CDR1 GTSNPN and CDR2 SVGIG (reference sequence). CDR3 size: 12 residues. CDR3 sequence reads: CAWQTGSAELFF. CDR3 sequence (DNA): TGTGCCTGGCAAACAGGGTCAGCGGAGCTGTTTTTT.

The chain recombines TRBV6-5 with TRBJ2-5, with D maybe TRBD1 (5 bases). The germline V gene has CDR1 MNHEY and CDR2 SVGAGI. Deletions cut 6 bases from V and 5 bases from J, with 13 bases between. The CDR3 is made up of 13 amino acids. This CDR3 is CASRVRVGETQYF. CDR3 bases: TGTGCCAGCAGAGTCAGGGTAGGGGAGACCCAGTACTTC.

This chain connects TRBV5-1 to TRBJ1-1; a possible D gene is TRBD1 (5 bases). Trimming shortened V by 0 bases and J by 10 bases, and 10 bases separated the two germline ends. The CDR3 is 12 amino acids. Germline V gene lookup returns CDR1 SGHRS and CDR2 YFSETQ. The chain's CDR3 is CASSLEGRLAFF. The CDR3 DNA follows: TGCGCCAGCAGCTTGGAGGGGAGGTTAGCTTTCTTT.

The chain combines TRBV27 with TRBJ2-1; D possibly corresponds to TRBD2 (5 bases). Trimming took off 5 bases at V and 0 bases at J, with 8 bases between the two ends. Germline-derived CDR1 and CDR2 are MNHEY and SMNVEV (reference sequence). The CDR3 is 14 residues long. This CDR3 reads CASSGGGSYNEQFF. CDR3 bases: TGTGCCAGCAGTGGCGGAGGCTCCTACAATGAGCAGTTCTTC.

The J gene is TRBJ2-5, the V gene TRBV7-6; TRBD2 matches 10 bases. Germline V gene sequence: CDR1 SGHVS, CDR2 FNYEAQ. The CDR3 runs to 15 residues. V was pared by 6 bases and J by 2 bases, with 6 bases of the junction left unmatched. This CDR3 reads CASSSYSGGQETQYF. CDR3 DNA sequence: TGTGCCAGCAGTTCCTATAGCGGGGGGCAAGAGACCCAGTACTTC.

V and J are TRBV9 and TRBJ2-3; 8 bases fit TRBD1. Looked up from germline, CDR1 is SGDLS and CDR2 is YYNGEE. V lost 4 bases, J lost 6 bases, and 13 bases stayed unmatched. The CDR3 runs 16 residues. The CDR3 sequence is CASSTGGFRRNDTQYF. CDR3 sequence (DNA): TGTGCCAGCAGCACAGGGGGTTTCAGGAGGAACGATACGCAGTATTTT.

The chain carries TRBV15 and TRBJ1-5; 7 nucleotides line up with TRBD1. V was clipped by 1 base and J by 4 bases; unmatched bases: 7. This CDR3 spans 16 amino acids. Germline lookup yields CDR1 LNHNV and CDR2 YYDKDF (reference sequence). The CDR3 protein is CATSRGRQGNNQPQHF. As DNA, the CDR3 is TGTGCCACCAGCAGAGGACGACAGGGAAATAATCAGCCCCAGCATTTT.

This rearrangement joins TRBV29-1 to TRBJ1-2, with a tentative D call TRBD1 (5 bases). The length of the CDR3 is 13 residues. Per the germline V gene, CDR1 is SQVTM and CDR2 is ANQGSEA. Trimming shortened V by 6 bases and J by 7 bases, and 18 bases separated the two germline ends. The DNA for the CDR3 is TGCAGCGTCAGCAGGGAGGACTCGGGTGGCTACACCTTC. It is translated as CSVSREDSGGYTF.

The chain recombines TRBV7-2 with TRBJ2-3; D gene ambiguous. V lost 5 bases and J lost 2, with 8 bases in between. CDR3 size: 13 residues. Germline V lookup: CDR1 SGHTA, CDR2 FQGNSA. The CDR3 region has the DNA TGTGCCAGCAGCCCACTCGACACAGATACGCAGTATTTT. Translation gives CASSPLDTDTQYF. Based on the CDR3 plus reference TRBV7-2 and TRBJ2-3, the full variable domain is GAGVSQSPSNKVTEKGKDVELRCDPISGHTALYWYRQSLGQGLEFLIYFQGNSAPDKSGLPSDRFSAERTGGSVSTLTIQRTQQEDSAVYLCASSPLDTDTQYFGPGTRLTVL.

V gene TRBV20-1 combines with J gene TRBJ1-1; D unresolved. This CDR3 has 9 residues. Germline assignment: CDR1 DFQATT and CDR2 SNEGSKA (reference sequence). V was pared by 4 bases and J by 11 bases, with 8 bases between. The CDR3 DNA is TGCAGTGCTAAGGCGGGTGCTTTCTTT. This translates into CSAKAGAFF.